The T cell receptor beta chain under discussion was sequenced for a study of shared clonotypes between healthy human individuals (dated by TCRdb to 2018 to 2021). In terms of the full investigation: The cohort comprised a couple of women and a few men aged 18 to 49 years. For each donor, CD4 naive and CD4 memory were each run on three plates, CD8 naive on two plates, and CD8 memory on one plate. To estimate repertoire size and how much clonotypes are shared between individuals, the study performed deep sequencing of blood TCR repertoires from roughly five healthy adults. Libraries were prepared and TCR repertoires were sequenced by different laboratories using diverse techniques, in order to increase sequencing depth and limit assay-specific biases. Between about 0.94 and 10 billion PBMCs per donor were obtained by leukapheresis. Study-level results and caveats: Only blood was sampled, and tissue TCR repertoires likely differ from those in blood. Clonotypes shared by all four sorted-subset donors showed higher generation probabilities than non-shared clonotypes. The small number of donors limited the genetic and exposure-history diversity represented. Larger estimated clonotype richness was generally found for naive subsets than for memory subsets. Pairwise subsampling indicated that sequencing depth was expected to affect the degree of clonotype sharing among donors. Incomplete sequencing was indicated by rarefaction of sorted-subset datasets, despite the large sequencing depth. Sharing across a few donors was observed for roughly 5.4% of naive CD4, over 3% of naive CD8, 2% to 2.5% of memory CD4, and roughly 0.4% of memory CD8 clonotypes.

The junction shows trimming of 5 bases on V and 2 bases on J, and the gene matches do not reach 2 bases of it. Looking up the germline V gene (reference sequence) yields CDR1 SEHNR and CDR2 FQNEAQ. From the cysteine through the phenylalanine, the CDR3 covers 14 amino acids. Only the CDR3 DNA is retained, 42 bases long and in frame from the first base. The donors were healthy, HIV-negative adults with no recently reported acute infections or vaccinations. All donors were Caucasian adults living in Nashville, Tennessee, USA. Magnetic negative selection was used to enrich CD4+ T cells, after which naive cells were positively selected on CD45RA and the negative fraction became the memory subset. Blood was obtained by leukapheresis, after which PBMCs were separated by Ficoll-Histopaque density gradient centrifugation and cryopreserved in liquid nitrogen vapor phase. Analytical flow cytometry was used to check the purity and quantity of each magnetically sorted T cell population. Each sorted fraction had its genomic DNA isolated and then quantified by UV absorbance on a Nanodrop 2000c.

TCR CDR3 regions were amplified from genomic DNA by multiplex PCR using the deep immunoSEQ assay. Genomic DNA extracted from each cell subset was distributed evenly over all wells of several immunoSEQ 96-well plates, and each plate served as one replicate. For sorted subsets, approximately 0.2 ug of genomic DNA, equivalent to around 29,000 T cell genomes, went into each replicate PCR. The purified libraries were quantified using a Qubit 3.0 fluorometer, sized with a Bioanalyzer 2100, and then quantified again using the KAPA Library Quantification kit. Every immunoSEQ 96-well plate was sequenced on a separate single-read 150-cycle Illumina NextSeq 550 flow cell. Under the source paper's analysis protocol: Because the immunoSEQ output included only junctional sequences and no quality scores, the filtering could not be the same as the filtering used for full-length reads. Sequences were annotated with PyIR, a Python wrapper for IgBLAST v1.9, and V/J genes and CDR3 were assigned using IMGT germline references. Reads with weak V/J assignments (E-value above 1e-6), missing CDR3, stop codons, out-of-frame junctions, or ambiguous translated residues were removed. A V3J clonotype was defined by an identical inferred V gene, J gene, and CDR3 amino acid sequence. To compute the percentage overlap between repertoires, the number of shared unique clonotypes was divided by the size of the smaller repertoire. Three approaches were used to assess repertoire richness: RTK rarefaction, the Chao1 estimator, and Recon v2.1 estimates of unobserved clonotypes. Generation probabilities for all TCRbeta clonotypes obtained by the gDNA method from several donors were computed using OLGA. Not all clones reach the TCRdb copy of this immuneACCESS table, which keeps in-frame sequences only. Checked studies attribute under half of the gap to unresolved V genes and leave the rest unexplained. D and trimming come from the DNA, and the V and J calls and clone size come from that table. The sample table contains about 2.3 million clones; only one count was recorded for 85% to 95% of them. The ten largest account for more than 0.35% of the sample.

This clone was counted a single time. Which antigen it targets is not known. Base qualities are missing; no much larger clone stands one base away. At the DNA level, this CDR3 is encoded by other sequences in the same sample as well. The origin of this receptor is a man younger than 35 in good health. Some clones in this sample may be carry-over from other donors' samples. The V and J segments used are TRBV7-9 and TRBJ1-4, with 7 bases in between that match TRBD1. Material for sequencing was naive CD4+ T cells from PBMCs. This specimen's cell subset or site label, interpreted: CD45RA+ positively selected. The DNA is as follows: TGTGCCAGCAGCAGGGGGCCTACTAATGAAAAACTGTTTTTT. Its translation reads: CASSRGPTNEKLFF.